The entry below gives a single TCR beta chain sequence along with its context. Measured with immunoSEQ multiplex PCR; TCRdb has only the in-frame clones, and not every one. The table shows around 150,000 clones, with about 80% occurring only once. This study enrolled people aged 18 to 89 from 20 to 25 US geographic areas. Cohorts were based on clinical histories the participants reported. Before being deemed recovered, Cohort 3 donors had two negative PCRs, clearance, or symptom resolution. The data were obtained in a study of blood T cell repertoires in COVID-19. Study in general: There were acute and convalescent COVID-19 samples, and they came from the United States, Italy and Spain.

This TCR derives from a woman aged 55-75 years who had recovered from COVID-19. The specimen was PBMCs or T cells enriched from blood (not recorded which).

The CDR3 DNA sequence: TGCAGCGTTGAGATTGGGCCAGCGAACACCGGGGAGCTGTTTTTT. This encodes CSVEIGPANTGELFF. The chain is built from TRBV29-1 and TRBJ2-2, with no clear D. This CDR3 region has 15 residues. Germline CDR1 is SQVTM and CDR2 is ANQGSEA. The germline V and J ends were trimmed by 3 bases and 0 bases, with 11 bases remaining between them.